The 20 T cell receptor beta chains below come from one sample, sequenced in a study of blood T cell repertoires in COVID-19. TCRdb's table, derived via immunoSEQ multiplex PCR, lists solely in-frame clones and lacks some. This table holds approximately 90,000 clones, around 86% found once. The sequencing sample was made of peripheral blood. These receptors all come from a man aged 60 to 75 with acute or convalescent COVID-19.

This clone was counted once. The CDR3 spells CAISAEVNEQYF. In DNA form, the CDR3 reads TGTGCCATCAGTGCTGAGGTTAACGAGCAGTACTTC. This chain links TRBV10-3 with TRBJ2-7; no firm D call. This CDR3 region has 12 residues. Trimming left V 4 bases short and J 5 bases short, with 9 bases between. Germline CDR1 is ENHRY and CDR2 is SYGVKD.

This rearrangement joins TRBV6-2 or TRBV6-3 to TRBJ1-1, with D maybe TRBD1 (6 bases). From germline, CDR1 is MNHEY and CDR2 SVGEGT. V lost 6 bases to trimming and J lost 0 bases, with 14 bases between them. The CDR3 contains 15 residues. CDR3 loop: CASSTQGNMNTEAFF. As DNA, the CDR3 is TGTGCCAGCAGCACACAGGGAAACATGAACACTGAAGCTTTCTTT.

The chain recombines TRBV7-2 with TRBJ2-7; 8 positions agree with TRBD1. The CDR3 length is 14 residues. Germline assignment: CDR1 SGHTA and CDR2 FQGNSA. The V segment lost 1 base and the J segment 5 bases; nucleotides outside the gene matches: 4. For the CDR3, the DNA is TGTGCCAGCAGCTTAGGACAGGGGTCCAACGAGCAGTACTTC. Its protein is CASSLGQGSNEQYF.

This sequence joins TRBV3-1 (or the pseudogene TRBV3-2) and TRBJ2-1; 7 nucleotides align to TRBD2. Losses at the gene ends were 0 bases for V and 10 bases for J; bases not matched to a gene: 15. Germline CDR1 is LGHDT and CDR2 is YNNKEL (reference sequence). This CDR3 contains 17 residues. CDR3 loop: CASSQDRGGGPRLEQFF. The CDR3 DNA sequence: TGTGCCAGCAGCCAAGATCGAGGCGGGGGACCCCGGTTAGAGCAGTTCTTC.

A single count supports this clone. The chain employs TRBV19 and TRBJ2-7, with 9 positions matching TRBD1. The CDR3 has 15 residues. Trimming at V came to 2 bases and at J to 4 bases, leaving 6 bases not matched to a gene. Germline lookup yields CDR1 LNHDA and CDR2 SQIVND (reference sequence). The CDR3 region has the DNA TGTGCCAGTAGTATAAGTGAGGGGACAGGGTACGAGCAGTACTTC. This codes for CASSISEGTGYEQYF. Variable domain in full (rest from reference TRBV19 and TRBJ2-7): DGGITQSPKYLFRKEGQNVTLSCEQNLNHDAMYWYRQDPGQGLRLIYYSQIVNDFQKGDIAEGYSVSREKKESFPLTVTSAQKNPTAFYLCASSISEGTGYEQYFGPGTRLTVT.

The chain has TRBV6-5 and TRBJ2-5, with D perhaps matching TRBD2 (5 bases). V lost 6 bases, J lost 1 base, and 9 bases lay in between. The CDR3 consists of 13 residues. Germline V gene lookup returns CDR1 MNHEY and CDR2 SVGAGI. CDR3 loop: CASRGSVQETQYF. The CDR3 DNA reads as TGTGCCAGCAGGGGGAGTGTCCAAGAGACCCAGTACTTC.

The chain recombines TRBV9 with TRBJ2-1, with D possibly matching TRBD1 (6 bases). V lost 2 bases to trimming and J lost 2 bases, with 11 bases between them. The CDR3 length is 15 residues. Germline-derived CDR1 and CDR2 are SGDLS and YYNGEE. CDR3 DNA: TGTGCCAGCAGCGTCATGGGGGCCACCTACAATGAGCAGTTCTTC. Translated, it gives CASSVMGATYNEQFF.

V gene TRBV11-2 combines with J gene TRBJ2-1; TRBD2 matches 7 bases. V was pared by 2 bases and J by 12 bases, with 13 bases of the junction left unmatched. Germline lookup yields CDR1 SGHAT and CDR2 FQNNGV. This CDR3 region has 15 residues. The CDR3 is CASSLTSAPSLSQFF. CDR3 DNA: TGTGCCAGCAGCTTAACTAGCGCCCCGTCTTTATCGCAGTTCTTC.

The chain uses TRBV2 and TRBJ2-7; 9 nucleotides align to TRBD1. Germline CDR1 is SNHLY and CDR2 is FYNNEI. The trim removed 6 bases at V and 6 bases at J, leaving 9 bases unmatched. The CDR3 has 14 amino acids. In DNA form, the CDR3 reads TGTGCCAGCAGCGTATACAGGGGGCTAGGCGAGCAGTACTTC. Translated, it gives CASSVYRGLGEQYF.

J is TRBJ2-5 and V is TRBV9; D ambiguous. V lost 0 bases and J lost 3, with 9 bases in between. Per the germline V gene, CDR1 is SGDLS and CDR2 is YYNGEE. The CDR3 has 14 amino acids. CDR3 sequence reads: CASSVDLVKETQYF. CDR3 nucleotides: TGTGCCAGCAGCGTAGATCTAGTAAAAGAGACCCAGTACTTC.

CDR3 amino acids: CASSLALQEGLAGGPVYF. The DNA for the CDR3 is TGTGCCAGCAGCTTAGCCTTGCAGGAGGGACTAGCGGGAGGGCCCGTATACTTC. The rearrangement uses TRBV11-2 and TRBJ2-7; 16 bases agree with TRBD2. Per germline, CDR1 SGHAT and CDR2 FQNNGV. V shed 1 base and J 13 bases; nucleotides not matched to a gene: 16. The CDR3 runs to 18 residues.

CDR3 nucleotides: TGTGCCAGCTCACGCCGCGGCTTTTCCGACGAGCAGTACTTC. Residues: CASSRRGFSDEQYF. The genes are TRBV18 and TRBJ2-7; no reliable D call. The CDR3 consists of 14 residues. CDR1 KGHSH and CDR2 LQKENI come from the germline V gene. The V and J ends lost 4 bases and 5 bases respectively, with 15 bases between them.

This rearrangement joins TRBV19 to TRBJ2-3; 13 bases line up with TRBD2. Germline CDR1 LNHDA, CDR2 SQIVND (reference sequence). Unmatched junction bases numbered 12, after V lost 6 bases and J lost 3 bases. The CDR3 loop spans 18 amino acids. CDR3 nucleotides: TGTGCCAGTAGGAGGACTAGCGGGAGAGACCGTGTGACAGATACGCAGTATTTT. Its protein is CASRRTSGRDRVTDTQYF.

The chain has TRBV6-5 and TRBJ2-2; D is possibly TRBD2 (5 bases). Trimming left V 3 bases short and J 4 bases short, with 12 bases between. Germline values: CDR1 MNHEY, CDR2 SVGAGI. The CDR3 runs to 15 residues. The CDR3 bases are TGTGCCAGCAGTTATTTCCGGGGAGTCACCGGGGAGCTGTTTTTT. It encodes CASSYFRGVTGELFF.

The CDR3 protein is CATSDSGTGYEDTQYF. The CDR3 region has the DNA TGTGCCACCAGTGATTCCGGGACAGGGTACGAGGATACGCAGTATTTT. This sequence joins TRBV24-1 and TRBJ2-3; 9 bases match TRBD1. Germline V gene data show CDR1 as KGHDR and CDR2 as SFDVKD. J gave up 6 bases and V 2 bases, and 8 bases lay outside the gene matches. The CDR3 consists of 16 residues.

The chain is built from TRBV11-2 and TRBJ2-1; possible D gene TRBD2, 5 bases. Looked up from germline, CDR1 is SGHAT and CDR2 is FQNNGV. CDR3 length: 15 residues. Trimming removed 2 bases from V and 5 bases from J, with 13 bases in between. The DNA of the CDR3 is TGTGCCAGCAGCTTATATTTGGGGAGTAACAATGAGCAGTTCTTC. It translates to CASSLYLGSNNEQFF.

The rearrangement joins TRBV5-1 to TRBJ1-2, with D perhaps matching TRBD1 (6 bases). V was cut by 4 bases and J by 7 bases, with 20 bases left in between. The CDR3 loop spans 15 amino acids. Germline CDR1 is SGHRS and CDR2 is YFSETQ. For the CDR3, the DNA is TGCGCCAGCAGCCCGGACGGGACAAGGGGGGGTGGCTACACCTTC. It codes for CASSPDGTRGGGYTF.

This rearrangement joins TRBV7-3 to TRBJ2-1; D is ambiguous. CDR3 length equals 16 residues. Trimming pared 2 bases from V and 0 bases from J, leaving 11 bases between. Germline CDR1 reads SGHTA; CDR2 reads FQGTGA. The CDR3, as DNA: TGTGCCAGCAGCTTAGCTCCGGGTTTCTCCTACAATGAGCAGTTCTTC. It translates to CASSLAPGFSYNEQFF.

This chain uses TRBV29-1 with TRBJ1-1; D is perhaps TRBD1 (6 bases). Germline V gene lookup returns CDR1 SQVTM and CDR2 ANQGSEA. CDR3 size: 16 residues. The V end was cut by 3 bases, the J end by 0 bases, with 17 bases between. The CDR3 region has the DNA TGCAGCGTTGAGACACACAGGGATGCGCTGAACACTGAAGCTTTCTTT. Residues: CSVETHRDALNTEAFF.

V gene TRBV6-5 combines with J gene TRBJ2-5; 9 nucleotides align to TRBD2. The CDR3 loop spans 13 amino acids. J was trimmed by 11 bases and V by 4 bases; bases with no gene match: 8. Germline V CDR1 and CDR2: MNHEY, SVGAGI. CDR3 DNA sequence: TGTGCCAGCAGTTTCGCGGGGGGGCCGTGGCAGTACTTC. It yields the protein CASSFAGGPWQYF.